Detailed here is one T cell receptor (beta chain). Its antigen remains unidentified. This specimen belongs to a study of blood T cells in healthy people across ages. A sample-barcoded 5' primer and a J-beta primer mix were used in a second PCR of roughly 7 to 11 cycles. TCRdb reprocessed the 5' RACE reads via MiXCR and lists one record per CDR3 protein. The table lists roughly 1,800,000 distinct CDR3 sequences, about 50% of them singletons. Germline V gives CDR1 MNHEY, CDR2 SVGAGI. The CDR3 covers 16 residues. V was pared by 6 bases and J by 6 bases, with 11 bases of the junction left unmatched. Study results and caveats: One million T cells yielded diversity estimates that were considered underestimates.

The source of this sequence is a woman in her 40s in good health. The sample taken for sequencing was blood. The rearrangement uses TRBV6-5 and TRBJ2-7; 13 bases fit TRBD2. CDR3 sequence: CASSRLGTSGELEQYF. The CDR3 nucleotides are TGTGCCAGCAGCAGACTAGGGACTAGCGGGGAACTCGAGCAGTACTTC.